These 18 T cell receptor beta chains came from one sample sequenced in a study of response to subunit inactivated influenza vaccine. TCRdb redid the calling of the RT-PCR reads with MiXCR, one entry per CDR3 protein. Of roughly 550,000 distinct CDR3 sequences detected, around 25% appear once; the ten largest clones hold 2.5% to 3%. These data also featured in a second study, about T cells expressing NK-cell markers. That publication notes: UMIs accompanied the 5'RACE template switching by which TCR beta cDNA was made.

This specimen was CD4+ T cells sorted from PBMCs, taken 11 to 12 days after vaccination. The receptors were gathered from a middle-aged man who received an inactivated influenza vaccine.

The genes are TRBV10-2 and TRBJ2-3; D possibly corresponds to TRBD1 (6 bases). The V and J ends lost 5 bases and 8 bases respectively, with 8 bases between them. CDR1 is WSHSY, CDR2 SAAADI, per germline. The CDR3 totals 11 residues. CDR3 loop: CASSRGTTQYF. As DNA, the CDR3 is TGCGCCAGCAGTAGGGGGACTACGCAGTATTTT.

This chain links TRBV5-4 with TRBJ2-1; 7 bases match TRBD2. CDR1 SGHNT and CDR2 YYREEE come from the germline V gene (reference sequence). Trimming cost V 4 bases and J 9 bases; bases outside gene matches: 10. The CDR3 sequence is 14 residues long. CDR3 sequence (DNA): TGTGCCAGCAGCCTACCGCAAGGGGAGGGTGAGCAGTTCTTC. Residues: CASSLPQGEGEQFF.

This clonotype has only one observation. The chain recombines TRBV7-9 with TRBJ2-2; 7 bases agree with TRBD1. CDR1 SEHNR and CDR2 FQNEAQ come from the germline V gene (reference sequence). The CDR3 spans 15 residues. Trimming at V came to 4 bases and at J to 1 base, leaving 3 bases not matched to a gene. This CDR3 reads CASSSQGKNTGELFF. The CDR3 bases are TGTGCCAGCAGCTCACAGGGGAAGAACACCGGGGAGCTGTTTTTT.

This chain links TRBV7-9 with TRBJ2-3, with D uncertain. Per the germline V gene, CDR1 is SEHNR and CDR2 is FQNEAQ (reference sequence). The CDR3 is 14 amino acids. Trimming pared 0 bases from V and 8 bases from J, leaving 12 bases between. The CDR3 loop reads CASSLALQGGTQYF. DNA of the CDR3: TGTGCCAGCAGCTTAGCGTTACAAGGCGGTACGCAGTATTTT. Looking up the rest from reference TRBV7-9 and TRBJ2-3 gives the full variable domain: DTGVSQNPRHKITKRGQNVTFRCDPISEHNRLYWYRQTLGQGPEFLTYFQNEAQLEKSRLLSDRFSAERPKGSFSTLEIQRTEQGDSAMYLCASSLALQGGTQYFGPGTRLTVL.

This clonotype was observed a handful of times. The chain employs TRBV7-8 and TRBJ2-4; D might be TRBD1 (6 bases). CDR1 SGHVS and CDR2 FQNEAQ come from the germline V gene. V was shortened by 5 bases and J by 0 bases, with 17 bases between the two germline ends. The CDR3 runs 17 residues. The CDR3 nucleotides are TGTGCCAGCAGCCCGGCCTCACAGGGTCTAGCCAAAAACATTCAGTACTTC. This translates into CASSPASQGLAKNIQYF.

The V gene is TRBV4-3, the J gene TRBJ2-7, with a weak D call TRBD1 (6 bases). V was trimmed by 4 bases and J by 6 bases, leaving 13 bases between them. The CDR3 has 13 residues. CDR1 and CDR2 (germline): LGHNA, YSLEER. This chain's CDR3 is CASSPIQGREQYF. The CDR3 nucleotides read TGCGCCAGCAGCCCGATACAGGGACGCGAGCAGTACTTC.

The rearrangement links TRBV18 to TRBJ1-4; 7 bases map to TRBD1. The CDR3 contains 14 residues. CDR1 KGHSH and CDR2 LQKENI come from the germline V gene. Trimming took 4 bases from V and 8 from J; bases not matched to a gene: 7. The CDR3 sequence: CASSLYGTAEKLFF. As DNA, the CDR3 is TGTGCCAGCTCACTATATGGGACAGCCGAAAAACTGTTTTTT. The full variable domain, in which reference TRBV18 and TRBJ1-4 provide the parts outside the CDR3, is NAGVMQNPRHLVRRRGQEARLRCSPMKGHSHVYWYRQLPEEGLKFMVYLQKENIIDESGMPKERFSAEFPKEGPSILRIQQVVRGDSAAYFCASSLYGTAEKLFFGSGTQLSVL.

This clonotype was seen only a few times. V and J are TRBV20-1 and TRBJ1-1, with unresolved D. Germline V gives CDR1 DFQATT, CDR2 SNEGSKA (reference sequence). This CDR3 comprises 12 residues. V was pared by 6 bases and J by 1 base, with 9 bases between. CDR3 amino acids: CSAIYGNTEAFF. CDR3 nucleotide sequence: TGCAGTGCGATATACGGGAACACTGAAGCTTTCTTT.

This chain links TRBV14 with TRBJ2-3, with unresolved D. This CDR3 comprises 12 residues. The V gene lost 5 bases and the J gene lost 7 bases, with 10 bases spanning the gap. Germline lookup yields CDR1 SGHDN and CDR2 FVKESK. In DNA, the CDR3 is TGTGCCAGCAGCAGTTGGTCGTATACGCAGTATTTT. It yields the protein CASSSWSYTQYF.

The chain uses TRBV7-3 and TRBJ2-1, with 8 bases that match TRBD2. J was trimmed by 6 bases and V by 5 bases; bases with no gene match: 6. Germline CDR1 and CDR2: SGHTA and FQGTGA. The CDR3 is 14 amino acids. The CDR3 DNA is TGTGCCAGCAGCCCGGGAGCGGGGGCCAATGAGCAGTTCTTC. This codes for CASSPGAGANEQFF.

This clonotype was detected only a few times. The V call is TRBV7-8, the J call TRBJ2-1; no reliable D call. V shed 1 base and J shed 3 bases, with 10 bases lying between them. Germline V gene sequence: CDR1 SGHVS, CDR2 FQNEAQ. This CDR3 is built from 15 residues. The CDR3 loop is CASSLERLHYNEQFF. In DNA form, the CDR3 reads TGTGCCAGCAGCTTAGAAAGACTCCACTACAATGAGCAGTTCTTC.

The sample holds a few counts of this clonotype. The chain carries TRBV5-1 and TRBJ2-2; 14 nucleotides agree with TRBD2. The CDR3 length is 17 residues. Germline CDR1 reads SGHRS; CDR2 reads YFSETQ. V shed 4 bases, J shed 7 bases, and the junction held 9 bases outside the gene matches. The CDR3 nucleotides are TGCGCCAGCAGCGCCTCGACTAGCGGGAGGGCGAACGGGGAGCTGTTTTTT. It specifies CASSASTSGRANGELFF.

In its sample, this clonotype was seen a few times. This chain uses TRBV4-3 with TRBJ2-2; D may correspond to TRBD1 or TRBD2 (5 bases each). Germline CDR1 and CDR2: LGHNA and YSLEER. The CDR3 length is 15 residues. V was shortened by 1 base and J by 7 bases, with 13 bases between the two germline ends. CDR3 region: CASSQVWGFYGELFF. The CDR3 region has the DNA TGCGCCAGCAGCCAAGTTTGGGGGTTTTACGGGGAGCTGTTTTTT.

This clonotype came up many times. CDR3 in amino acids: CASSRGGYEQYF. As DNA, the CDR3 is TGTGCCAGCAGTAGAGGGGGCTACGAGCAGTACTTC. The gene calls are TRBV12-3 or TRBV12-4 and TRBJ2-7; perhaps TRBD1 as D (6 bases). The CDR3 extends over 12 amino acids. Between the trimmed V and J ends, which lost 5 bases and 3 bases, there was a span of 8 bases.

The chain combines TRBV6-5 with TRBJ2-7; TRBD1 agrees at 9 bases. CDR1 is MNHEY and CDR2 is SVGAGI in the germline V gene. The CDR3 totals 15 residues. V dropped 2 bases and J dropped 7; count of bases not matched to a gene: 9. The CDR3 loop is CASSYPGQGYGEQYF. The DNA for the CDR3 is TGTGCCAGCAGTTACCCCGGACAGGGGTATGGTGAGCAGTACTTC.

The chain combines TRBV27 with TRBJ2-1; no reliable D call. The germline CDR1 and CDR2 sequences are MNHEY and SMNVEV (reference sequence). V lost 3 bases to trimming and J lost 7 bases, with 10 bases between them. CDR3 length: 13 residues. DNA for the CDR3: TGTGCCAGCAGTTTTCTCCAGGTGAATGAGCAGTTCTTC. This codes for CASSFLQVNEQFF.

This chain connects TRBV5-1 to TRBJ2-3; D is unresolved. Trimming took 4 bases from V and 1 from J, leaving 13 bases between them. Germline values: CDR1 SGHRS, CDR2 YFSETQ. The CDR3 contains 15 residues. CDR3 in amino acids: CASSLQVAGTDTQYF. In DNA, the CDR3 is TGCGCCAGCAGCCTCCAGGTTGCGGGCACAGATACGCAGTATTTT.

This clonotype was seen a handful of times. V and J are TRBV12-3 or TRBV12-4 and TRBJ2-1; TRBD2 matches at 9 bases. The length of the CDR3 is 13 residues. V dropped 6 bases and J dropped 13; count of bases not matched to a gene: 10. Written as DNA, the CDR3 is TGTGCCAGCAGCAACGTCATAGCGGGAGAACAGTTCTTC. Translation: CASSNVIAGEQFF.